The T cell receptor (beta chain) described here comes from a study of OX40 agonist ivuxolimab in advanced cancers. With regard to this clone: Its antigen remains unidentified.

Study-wide results and limits: Clonal expansion from baseline to week 6 occurred in both CD4+ and CD8+ T cells. CD4+ T cells averaged fewer expanded clones than CD8+ T cells.

CDR1 and CDR2 (germline): SGHRS, YFSETQ. V lost 0 bases to trimming and J lost 2 bases; unmatched junction nucleotides: 4. This CDR3 region has 15 residues. TCRdb keeps only in-frame clones here, not all; method: immunoSEQ multiplex PCR. The sample lists 95,000 to 100,000 clones; roughly four fifths were seen once. The chain is built from TRBV5-1 and TRBJ2-7; 8 positions agree with TRBD2. The TCR originated in an adult with an advanced solid tumor such as melanoma, head and neck, liver or kidney cancer. This specimen consisted of CD4+ or CD8+ T cells sorted from blood, obtained in a trial of the OX40 agonist ivuxolimab. The CDR3 DNA follows: TGCGCCAGCAGCTTGGCCGGGGGGGATACCTACGAGCAGTACTTC. The encoded protein is CASSLAGGDTYEQYF.